These 10 T cell receptor beta chains originate from one sample sequenced in a study of blood T cells in healthy people across ages. Combining a sample-barcoded 5' primer with a J-beta primer mix, a second PCR ran for roughly 7 to 12 cycles. TCRdb reanalysed the 5' RACE reads using MiXCR and keeps one entry per CDR3 protein. The top ten hold 20% to 25% of the sample, which has hundreds of thousands of distinct CDR3 sequences, about 42% seen once. Sequencing was carried out using blood. These receptors were collected from a woman aged 60-70 years in good health.

There are a few counts of this clonotype. This rearrangement joins TRBV20-1 to TRBJ1-2, with D maybe TRBD1 (5 bases). The germline gives CDR1 DFQATT, CDR2 SNEGSKA (reference sequence). Trimming stripped 3 bases from V and 1 base from J, with 9 bases between. The CDR3 consists of 13 residues. CDR3 bases: TGCAGTGCTAGGGGGGAGGTTAACTATGGCTACACCTTC. Translation gives CSARGEVNYGYTF.

The chain recombines TRBV3-1 with TRBJ2-7; D unclear. The CDR3 covers 15 residues. Germline V gene data show CDR1 as LGHDT and CDR2 as YNNKEL (reference sequence). V shed 0 bases and J shed 4 bases, with 13 bases lying between them. This CDR3 is CASSQDLGYVYEQYF. CDR3 DNA: TGTGCCAGCAGCCAAGATCTGGGCTACGTATACGAGCAGTACTTC.

The V and J genes are TRBV4-3 and TRBJ2-7, with 10 nucleotides matching TRBD1. With V trimmed by 1 base and J by 3 bases, 3 bases remained unmatched. This CDR3 region has 15 residues. Germline lookup yields CDR1 LGHNA and CDR2 YSLEER. The CDR3 spells CASSQVRTGGYEQYF. In DNA form, the CDR3 reads TGCGCCAGCAGCCAAGTGCGGACAGGGGGCTACGAGCAGTACTTC.

J is TRBJ2-5 and V is TRBV6-4; 14 nucleotides line up with TRBD2. V was pared by 10 bases and J by 2 bases, with 15 bases of the junction left unmatched. The germline V gene encodes CDR1 MRHNA and CDR2 SNTAGT. This CDR3 comprises 18 residues. In DNA, the CDR3 is TGTGCCAACACCAGCCCGGGACTAGCGGGGGCCCCACAAGAGACCCAGTACTTC. Translated: CANTSPGLAGAPQETQYF.

This clonotype appeared a few times. The chain recombines TRBV27 with TRBJ2-3, with a weak D call TRBD1 (7 bases). Germline CDR1 and CDR2: MNHEY and SMNVEV (reference sequence). Trimming removed 4 bases at V and 4 bases at J, with 15 bases between. CDR3 size: 15 residues. In nucleotides, the CDR3 is TGTGCCAGCAGTTGGGGGGACAGCTGGGCAGATACGCAGTATTTT. It encodes CASSWGDSWADTQYF.

The V call is TRBV5-1, the J call TRBJ2-7; TRBD1 might be the D (6 bases). Germline CDR1 SGHRS, CDR2 YFSETQ. The V end lost 4 bases, the J end lost 2 bases, and 13 bases lay between the germline ends. This CDR3 contains 14 residues. In nucleotides, the CDR3 is TGCGCCAGCAGCCTCGGACAGAGCCCCTACGAGCAGTACTTC. It codes for CASSLGQSPYEQYF.

The chain carries TRBV2 and TRBJ2-3; tentatively, D is TRBD1 or TRBD2 (5 bases each). The CDR3 totals 12 residues. V was trimmed by 4 bases and J by 7 bases, leaving 9 bases between them. CDR1 and CDR2 (germline): SNHLY, FYNNEI. CDR3 protein: CASSGDQYTQYF. The CDR3 bases are TGTGCCAGCAGTGGGGACCAGTATACGCAGTATTTT. Full variable domain (rest looked up from reference TRBV2 and TRBJ2-3): EPEVTQTPSHQVTQMGQEVILRCVPISNHLYFYWYRQILGQKVEFLVSFYNNEISEKSEIFDDQFSVERPDGSNFTLKIRSTKLEDSAMYFCASSGDQYTQYFGPGTRLTVL.

The genes are TRBV5-1 and TRBJ2-7; 7 nucleotides line up with TRBD2. This CDR3 is built from 17 residues. J was trimmed by 4 bases and V by 1 base; bases with no gene match: 14. CDR1 and CDR2 from the germline V gene are SGHRS and YFSETQ. CDR3 DNA sequence: TGCGCCAGCAGCTTGAATTGGAGGGACGGGGGGATATACGAGCAGTACTTC. The encoded protein is CASSLNWRDGGIYEQYF.

The table lists this clonotype with a few counts. The rearrangement links TRBV7-8 to TRBJ1-5; D ambiguous. V lost 5 bases and J 3 bases, leaving 14 bases between the germline ends. This CDR3 is 15 amino acids long. Germline CDR1 and CDR2: SGHVS and FQNEAQ. This CDR3 reads CASSPRERVNQPQHF. In DNA form, the CDR3 reads TGTGCCAGCAGCCCGCGAGAAAGGGTCAATCAGCCCCAGCATTTT.

In its sample, this clonotype was seen a few times. The J gene is TRBJ1-6, the V gene TRBV3-1; no reliable D call. The V and J ends lost 4 bases and 8 bases respectively, with 6 bases between them. In germline, CDR1 is LGHDT, CDR2 YNNKEL (reference sequence). The CDR3 length is 12 residues. CDR3 region: CASSRDHSPLHF. Here the CDR3 DNA reads TGTGCCAGCAGCCGAGATCATTCACCCCTCCACTTT.